This T cell receptor (beta chain) was recovered during a study of blood T cell repertoires in COVID-19. Study overall: Collection of acute and convalescent COVID-19 samples took place in the United States, Italy and Spain. Sample material is recorded as cDNA or gDNA derived from T cells, B-cell-depleted T cells, or PBMCs.

V lost 2 bases to trimming and J lost 1 base, with 20 bases between them. Germline values: CDR1 KGHSH, CDR2 LQKENI. The CDR3 sequence is 18 residues long. Original methodology: Quantification of nucleated cells was approximated via reference gene primer amplification. Profiled with immunoSEQ multiplex PCR; TCRdb holds only in-frame clones, not every one. The D gene and trimming were derived from the DNA, and the V and J assignments and clone size from that table. The sample records hundreds of thousands of clones, 86% being singletons. The TCR comes from a woman aged 25 to 39 with active or convalescent COVID-19. Sequencing was done on a sample of peripheral blood. J is TRBJ1-1 and V is TRBV18; unclear D gene. CDR3 in DNA: TGTGCCAGCTCACCAGTAATAGGGAGCACCCCCCAGAACACTGAAGCTTTCTTT. It translates to CASSPVIGSTPQNTEAFF. Filled out from reference TRBV18 and TRBJ1-1, the complete variable domain reads NAGVMQNPRHLVRRRGQEARLRCSPMKGHSHVYWYRQLPEEGLKFMVYLQKENIIDESGMPKERFSAEFPKEGPSILRIQQVVRGDSAAYFCASSPVIGSTPQNTEAFFGQGTRLTVV.